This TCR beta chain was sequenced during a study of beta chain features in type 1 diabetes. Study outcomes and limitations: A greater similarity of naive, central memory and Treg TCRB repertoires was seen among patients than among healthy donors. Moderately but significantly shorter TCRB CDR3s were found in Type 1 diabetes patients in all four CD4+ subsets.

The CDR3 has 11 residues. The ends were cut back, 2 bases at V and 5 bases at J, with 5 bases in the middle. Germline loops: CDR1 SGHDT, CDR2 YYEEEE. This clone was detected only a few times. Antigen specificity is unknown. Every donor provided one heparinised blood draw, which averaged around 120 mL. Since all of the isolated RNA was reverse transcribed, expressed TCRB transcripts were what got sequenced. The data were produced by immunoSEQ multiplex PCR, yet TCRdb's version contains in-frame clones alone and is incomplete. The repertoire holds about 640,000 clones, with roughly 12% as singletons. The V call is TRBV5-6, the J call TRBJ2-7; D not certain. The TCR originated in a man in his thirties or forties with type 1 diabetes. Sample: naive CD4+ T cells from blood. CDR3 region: CASSFGDEQYF. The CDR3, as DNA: TGTGCCAGCAGCTTTGGGGACGAGCAGTACTTC. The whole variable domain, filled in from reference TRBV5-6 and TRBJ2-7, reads DAGVTQSPTHLIKTRGQQVTLRCSPKSGHDTVSWYQQALGQGPQFIFQYYEEEERQRGNFPDRFSGHQFPNYSSELNVNALLLGDSALYLCASSFGDEQYFGPGTRLTVT.